This is a list of T cell receptor beta chains from one sample in a study of blood T cell repertoires in COVID-19. Sequencing used immunoSEQ multiplex PCR; TCRdb keeps in-frame clones, though not all of them. The table includes 490,000 or so clones, roughly 88% detected once. The sample consisted of PBMCs or T cells enriched from blood (not recorded which). The receptors derive from a woman aged 40 to 50 who had recovered from COVID-19. The CDR3 runs from the conserved cysteine through the conserved F or W. Each record gives: clone size, D gene, V gene, J gene, CDR3 protein, CDR3 DNA. A D gene is named only where the DNA matches it firmly. Clone size is not always given. Where it is, it says once, few, many or a class for expanded clones.

clone size: .; D gene: .; V gene: TRBV7-6; J gene: TRBJ1-4; CDR3 protein: CASSLAVRTTNEKLFF; CDR3 DNA: TGTGCCAGCAGCTTAGCGGTCAGAACAACTAATGAAAAACTGTTTTTT
clone size: .; D gene: .; V gene: TRBV12-3/TRBV12-4; J gene: TRBJ1-5; CDR3 protein: CASSLWSNQPQHF; CDR3 DNA: TGTGCCAGCAGTCTATGGAGCAATCAGCCCCAGCATTTT
clone size: few; D gene: TRBD2; V gene: TRBV10-1; J gene: TRBJ2-7; CDR3 protein: CASSAATSGTYEQYF; CDR3 DNA: TGCGCCAGCAGTGCCGCGACTAGCGGTACCTACGAGCAGTACTTC
clone size: .; D gene: .; V gene: TRBV30; J gene: TRBJ1-1; CDR3 protein: CAWSKDTSTEAFF; CDR3 DNA: TGTGCCTGGAGTAAGGACACAAGCACTGAAGCTTTCTTT
clone size: .; D gene: .; V gene: TRBV14; J gene: TRBJ2-3; CDR3 protein: CASSQAVGTDTQYF; CDR3 DNA: TGTGCCAGCAGCCAAGCTGTCGGTACAGATACGCAGTATTTT
clone size: .; D gene: TRBD2; V gene: TRBV5-5; J gene: TRBJ2-3; CDR3 protein: CASSLVPSGLLDTQYF; CDR3 DNA: TGTGCCAGCAGCTTGGTACCTAGCGGGCTCCTAGATACGCAGTATTTT
clone size: .; D gene: TRBD2; V gene: TRBV4-1; J gene: TRBJ2-3; CDR3 protein: CASSLPGLAVDTQYF; CDR3 DNA: TGCGCCAGCAGCCTACCGGGACTAGCTGTGGATACGCAGTATTTT
clone size: .; D gene: TRBD2; V gene: TRBV24-1; J gene: TRBJ2-5; CDR3 protein: CATSDLRRGEETQYF; CDR3 DNA: TGTGCCACCAGTGATTTGCGGCGGGGGGAAGAGACCCAGTACTTC
clone size: .; D gene: .; V gene: TRBV3-1/TRBV3-2; J gene: TRBJ2-5; CDR3 protein: CASSPWGKTQYF; CDR3 DNA: TGTGCCAGCAGCCCATGGGGCAAAACCCAGTACTTC
clone size: few; D gene: .; V gene: TRBV7-9; J gene: TRBJ2-7; CDR3 protein: CASSLEDTAYEQYF; CDR3 DNA: TGTGCCAGCAGCTTAGAGGACACCGCCTACGAGCAGTACTTC
clone size: .; D gene: .; V gene: TRBV19; J gene: TRBJ1-1; CDR3 protein: CASSMGGSGSEAFF; CDR3 DNA: TGTGCCAGTAGTATGGGAGGCTCGGGGTCTGAAGCTTTCTTT
clone size: .; D gene: .; V gene: TRBV12-3/TRBV12-4; J gene: TRBJ1-1; CDR3 protein: CASSNREVTEAFF; CDR3 DNA: TGTGCCAGCAGCAACAGGGAAGTGACTGAAGCTTTCTTT
clone size: .; D gene: TRBD2; V gene: TRBV3-1/TRBV3-2; J gene: TRBJ2-7; CDR3 protein: CASSPASGKIYYEQYF; CDR3 DNA: TGTGCCAGCAGCCCTGCCAGCGGGAAGATATACTACGAGCAGTACTTC
clone size: .; D gene: .; V gene: TRBV18; J gene: TRBJ1-2; CDR3 protein: CASSLQGPSGYTF; CDR3 DNA: TGTGCCAGCTCACTACAGGGTCCGAGTGGCTACACCTTC
clone size: few; D gene: TRBD1; V gene: TRBV11-3; J gene: TRBJ2-7; CDR3 protein: CASSVRQGLFGYEQYF; CDR3 DNA: TGTGCCAGCAGCGTCCGACAGGGGTTATTCGGCTACGAGCAGTACTTC
clone size: .; D gene: TRBD1; V gene: TRBV5-1; J gene: TRBJ1-2; CDR3 protein: CASRQIQGSNYGYTF; CDR3 DNA: TGCGCCAGCAGACAAATACAGGGGTCTAACTATGGCTACACCTTC
clone size: .; D gene: TRBD2; V gene: TRBV5-6; J gene: TRBJ2-1; CDR3 protein: CASSLFLAGVIMNEQFF; CDR3 DNA: TGTGCCAGCAGCTTGTTCCTAGCGGGAGTGATTATGAATGAGCAGTTCTTC
clone size: .; D gene: TRBD2; V gene: TRBV15; J gene: TRBJ2-1; CDR3 protein: CATSRSFTSGSYNEQFF; CDR3 DNA: TGTGCCACCAGCCGATCGTTCACTAGCGGCTCCTACAATGAGCAGTTCTTC
clone size: .; D gene: .; V gene: TRBV29-1; J gene: TRBJ2-2; CDR3 protein: CSGRRGGTGELFF; CDR3 DNA: TGCAGCGGACGGAGGGGAGGTACCGGGGAGCTGTTTTTT
clone size: .; D gene: .; V gene: TRBV5-4; J gene: TRBJ1-1; CDR3 protein: CASSLSGWDTEAFF; CDR3 DNA: TGTGCCAGCAGCTTATCAGGATGGGACACTGAAGCTTTCTTT
clone size: .; D gene: .; V gene: TRBV15; J gene: TRBJ2-7; CDR3 protein: CATSRVNRANEQYF; CDR3 DNA: TGTGCCACCAGCAGAGTTAACAGGGCTAACGAGCAGTACTTC
clone size: once; D gene: .; V gene: TRBV7-8; J gene: TRBJ1-6; CDR3 protein: CASSQTTGNSPLHF; CDR3 DNA: TGTGCCAGCAGTCAAACGACGGGAAATTCACCCCTCCACTTT
clone size: .; D gene: TRBD2; V gene: TRBV24-1; J gene: TRBJ2-3; CDR3 protein: CATSDPGTSGKVDTQYF; CDR3 DNA: TGTGCCACCAGTGATCCCGGGACTAGCGGGAAGGTGGATACGCAGTATTTT
clone size: .; D gene: TRBD1; V gene: TRBV7-6; J gene: TRBJ1-4; CDR3 protein: CASSLSRTGNEKLFF; CDR3 DNA: TGTGCCAGCAGCTTATCTCGGACAGGAAATGAAAAACTGTTTTTT
clone size: .; D gene: TRBD1; V gene: TRBV7-8; J gene: TRBJ1-4; CDR3 protein: CASSLARGLATNEKLFF; CDR3 DNA: TGTGCCAGCAGCTTAGCCAGGGGGCTTGCAACTAATGAAAAACTGTTTTTT
clone size: .; D gene: .; V gene: TRBV10-3; J gene: TRBJ2-1; CDR3 protein: CAITDLPLADSHNEQFF; CDR3 DNA: TGTGCCATCACCGATCTTCCTCTGGCGGACAGCCACAATGAGCAGTTCTTC
clone size: .; D gene: .; V gene: TRBV6-6; J gene: TRBJ2-5; CDR3 protein: CASRGGQSQETQYF; CDR3 DNA: TGTGCCAGCAGGGGTGGGCAGTCCCAAGAGACCCAGTACTTC
clone size: .; D gene: TRBD1; V gene: TRBV18; J gene: TRBJ1-2; CDR3 protein: CASSRGTANYGYTF; CDR3 DNA: TGTGCCAGCTCACGGGGGACAGCTAACTATGGCTACACCTTC
clone size: .; D gene: TRBD1; V gene: TRBV4-1; J gene: TRBJ1-4; CDR3 protein: CASSPTQGGQVTRGEKLFF; CDR3 DNA: TGCGCCAGCAGCCCGACCCAGGGGGGACAGGTCACCAGAGGAGAAAAACTGTTTTTT
clone size: .; D gene: TRBD2; V gene: TRBV5-1; J gene: TRBJ2-1; CDR3 protein: CASSSGTSGRANEQFF; CDR3 DNA: TGCGCCAGCAGCTCCGGGACTAGCGGGAGGGCCAATGAGCAGTTCTTC
clone size: .; D gene: TRBD1; V gene: TRBV5-1; J gene: TRBJ1-1; CDR3 protein: CASSSLAGTGSEAFF; CDR3 DNA: TGCGCCAGCAGCTCGCTGGCCGGGACAGGGAGTGAAGCTTTCTTT
clone size: .; D gene: TRBD2; V gene: TRBV2; J gene: TRBJ2-3; CDR3 protein: CASSRGSSDTQYF; CDR3 DNA: TGTGCCAGCAGTCGCGGGAGCTCAGATACGCAGTATTTT
clone size: .; D gene: .; V gene: TRBV12-3/TRBV12-4; J gene: TRBJ2-5; CDR3 protein: CASSPRAQETQYF; CDR3 DNA: TGTGCCAGCAGTCCCAGGGCCCAAGAGACCCAGTACTTC
clone size: .; D gene: .; V gene: TRBV11-3; J gene: TRBJ1-1; CDR3 protein: CASSPRDTEAFF; CDR3 DNA: TGTGCCAGCAGCCCCAGGGACACTGAAGCTTTCTTT
clone size: .; D gene: TRBD1; V gene: TRBV13; J gene: TRBJ1-4; CDR3 protein: CASSWRPGRGDTNEKLFF; CDR3 DNA: TGTGCCAGCAGCTGGAGGCCTGGCAGGGGGGATACTAATGAAAAACTGTTTTTT
clone size: many; D gene: TRBD2; V gene: TRBV5-1; J gene: TRBJ2-7; CDR3 protein: CASSLRTGGSYEQYF; CDR3 DNA: TGCGCCAGCAGCCTCCGGACGGGGGGTTCCTACGAGCAGTACTTC
clone size: .; D gene: .; V gene: TRBV23-1; J gene: TRBJ1-4; CDR3 protein: CASSQNQGRNEKLFF; CDR3 DNA: TGCGCCAGCAGTCAAAACCAGGGCCGTAATGAAAAACTGTTTTTT
clone size: .; D gene: .; V gene: TRBV5-4; J gene: TRBJ1-2; CDR3 protein: CASSLSQKIYGYTF; CDR3 DNA: TGTGCCAGCAGCTTATCGCAGAAAATCTATGGCTACACCTTC
clone size: once; D gene: TRBD1; V gene: TRBV2; J gene: TRBJ1-2; CDR3 protein: CASSADRVGGYTF; CDR3 DNA: TGTGCCAGCAGCGCGGACAGGGTCGGTGGCTACACCTTC
clone size: .; D gene: .; V gene: TRBV18; J gene: TRBJ1-1; CDR3 protein: CASSPHPHMNTEAFF; CDR3 DNA: TGTGCCAGCTCACCCCACCCACATATGAACACTGAAGCTTTCTTT
clone size: .; D gene: TRBD1; V gene: TRBV6-5; J gene: TRBJ1-1; CDR3 protein: CAIQGRYTEAFF; CDR3 DNA: TGTGCCATACAGGGGAGGTACACTGAAGCTTTCTTT
clone size: once; D gene: TRBD2; V gene: TRBV6-5; J gene: TRBJ2-2; CDR3 protein: CASSYRLAAMDGELFF; CDR3 DNA: TGTGCCAGCAGTTATAGACTAGCGGCGATGGACGGGGAGCTGTTTTTT
clone size: few; D gene: .; V gene: TRBV6-4; J gene: TRBJ2-3; CDR3 protein: CASSSGITDTQYF; CDR3 DNA: TGTGCCAGCAGTTCGGGAATCACAGATACGCAGTATTTT
clone size: .; D gene: .; V gene: TRBV4-3; J gene: TRBJ2-7; CDR3 protein: CASSVGGESSYEQYF; CDR3 DNA: TGCGCCAGCTCCGTTGGCGGGGAAAGCTCCTACGAGCAGTACTTC
clone size: .; D gene: TRBD2; V gene: TRBV2; J gene: TRBJ2-7; CDR3 protein: CASSDGLAGVGEQYF; CDR3 DNA: TGTGCCAGCAGTGATGGTCTAGCGGGAGTAGGTGAGCAGTACTTC
clone size: once; D gene: .; V gene: TRBV7-2; J gene: TRBJ2-5; CDR3 protein: CASSLVTVQETQYF; CDR3 DNA: TGTGCCAGCAGCTTAGTAACAGTTCAAGAGACCCAGTACTTC
clone size: .; D gene: .; V gene: TRBV7-2; J gene: TRBJ2-7; CDR3 protein: CASSTQGHSSYEQYF; CDR3 DNA: TGTGCCAGCAGCACTCAGGGACATAGCTCCTACGAGCAGTACTTC
clone size: .; D gene: .; V gene: TRBV29-1; J gene: TRBJ1-1; CDR3 protein: CSDWDTYAVPFF; CDR3 DNA: TGCAGCGACTGGGACACCTACGCGGTGCCTTTCTTT
clone size: .; D gene: TRBD1; V gene: TRBV18; J gene: TRBJ2-7; CDR3 protein: CASSPGDRSYEQYF; CDR3 DNA: TGTGCCAGCTCACCGGGGGACAGGTCCTACGAGCAGTACTTC
clone size: .; D gene: .; V gene: TRBV12-3/TRBV12-4; J gene: TRBJ1-2; CDR3 protein: CASSTPGDYGYTF; CDR3 DNA: TGTGCCAGCAGCACCCCAGGGGACTATGGCTACACCTTC